This T cell receptor beta chain was observed in a study of cytomegalovirus exposure and HLA in healthy donors. The primer mix had 60 Vbeta and 13 Jbeta primers. Data came from immunoSEQ multiplex PCR; TCRdb stores just in-frame clones and leaves some out. Of under 300,000 clones in the sample, roughly four fifths were seen once. This CDR3 is built from 12 residues. Trimming removed 5 bases from V and 13 bases from J, with 15 bases in between. Germline V gene data show CDR1 as MNHNS and CDR2 as SASEGT. This clonotype was obtained from a woman aged 55 to 70 in good health and CMV-seropositive. The chain has TRBV6-1 and TRBJ2-4; D is perhaps TRBD2 (5 bases). The sample comprised PBMCs. CDR3 in DNA: TGTGCCAGCAGTCCCAACAACGAGGGACAGTACTTC. Its protein product is CASSPNNEGQYF.